The entry below gives a single T cell receptor beta chain sequence along with its context. The data were taken from a study of cytomegalovirus exposure and HLA in healthy donors. 60 Vbeta and 13 Jbeta primers were used in PCR. Profiling relied on immunoSEQ multiplex PCR, and the TCRdb table lists in-frame clones only, not all of them. The sample totals 40,000 to 65,000 clones. With V trimmed by 4 bases and J by 3 bases, 3 bases remained unmatched. The CDR3 loop spans 14 amino acids. The germline V gene encodes CDR1 SGHNT and CDR2 YENEEA. Sequencing was performed on PBMCs. This chain uses TRBV11-3 with TRBJ2-7; 10 bases line up with TRBD1. This receptor was identified in a man between 35 and 55 years old in good health and CMV-seropositive. CDR3 bases: TGTGCCAGCAGCTCGACAGGGGGCCTCTACGAGCAGTACTTC. Translated, it gives CASSSTGGLYEQYF.